The clone carrying this T cell receptor beta chain was found many times. What it binds is not known. The data are from a study of regulatory T cells in long-lasting Graves disease. Study results and limitations: Small numbers of samples may have cut accuracy. TRBV28, TRBJ1-2 and TRBJ2-5 emerged as the favored segments in persistent disease.

This CDR3 has 14 residues. Germline values: CDR1 GTSNPN, CDR2 SVGIG (reference sequence). The V end lost 5 bases, the J end lost 5 bases, and 15 bases lay between the germline ends. For TCR beta, libraries came from iRepertoire HTBI primers and Arm-PCR of CDR3 regions. MiXCR, applied by TCRdb to the multiplex PCR reads, yields one record per CDR3 protein. The sample holds about 220,000 distinct CDR3 sequences, approximately 20% seen once. Time point in this sample: newly diagnosed GD, antithyroid drugs for less than 3 months. Researchers made the TCR library from RNA that was extracted from PBMCs. The chain links TRBV30 to TRBJ1-4, with a weak D call TRBD1 (5 bases). This receptor was obtained from a female donor with Graves disease. This sample comprised peripheral blood mononuclear cells (PBMCs), obtained at new diagnosis, from a patient treated with antithyroid drugs. The CDR3 DNA follows: TGTGCCTGGTCCCTGAAACAGGAAAATGAAAAACTGTTTTTT. Amino acids: CAWSLKQENEKLFF.